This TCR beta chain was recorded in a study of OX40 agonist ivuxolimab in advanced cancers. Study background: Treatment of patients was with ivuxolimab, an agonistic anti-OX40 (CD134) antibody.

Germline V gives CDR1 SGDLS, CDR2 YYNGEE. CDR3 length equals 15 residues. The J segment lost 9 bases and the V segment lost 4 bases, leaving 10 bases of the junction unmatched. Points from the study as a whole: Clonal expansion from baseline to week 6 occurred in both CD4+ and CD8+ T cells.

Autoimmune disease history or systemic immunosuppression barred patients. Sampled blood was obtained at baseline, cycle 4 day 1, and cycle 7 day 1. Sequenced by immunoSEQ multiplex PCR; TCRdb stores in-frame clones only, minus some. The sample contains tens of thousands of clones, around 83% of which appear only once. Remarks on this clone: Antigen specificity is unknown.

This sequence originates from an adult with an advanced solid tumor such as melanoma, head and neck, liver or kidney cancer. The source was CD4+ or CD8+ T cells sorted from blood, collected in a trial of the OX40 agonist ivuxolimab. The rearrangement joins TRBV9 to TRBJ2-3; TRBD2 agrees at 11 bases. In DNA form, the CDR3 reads TGTGCCAGCAGCCCTACTAGCGGGGGTCACATGACGCAGTATTTT. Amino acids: CASSPTSGGHMTQYF.